This TCR beta chain derives from a study of blood T cell repertoires in COVID-19. Study as a whole: COVID-19 samples collected from the United States, Italy and Spain covered acute and convalescent phases. In each case, the material was cDNA or gDNA derived from T cells, B-cell-depleted T cells, or PBMCs.

In the source study's methods: It was from reference gene primer amplification that nucleated cell counts were estimated. Repertoires were generated with immunoSEQ multiplex PCR, while TCRdb's copy carries only in-frame clones and drops some. V and J calls and clone size are as listed in that table; D and trimming were resolved from the DNA. The profile shows tens of thousands of clones, about 80% of them singletons. V was shortened by 0 bases and J by 4 bases, with 9 bases between the two germline ends. The CDR3 runs to 14 residues. CDR1 and CDR2 from the germline V gene are ENHRY and SYGVKD. The rearrangement joins TRBV10-3 to TRBJ1-2, with TRBD1 as a possible D gene (6 bases). Sample: peripheral blood. The TCR sequence derives from a woman between 65 and 79 years old with acute or convalescent COVID-19. The CDR3 DNA is TGTGCCATCAGTGAGTCCGGACAGCTCTATGGCTACACCTTC. Protein product: CAISESGQLYGYTF.